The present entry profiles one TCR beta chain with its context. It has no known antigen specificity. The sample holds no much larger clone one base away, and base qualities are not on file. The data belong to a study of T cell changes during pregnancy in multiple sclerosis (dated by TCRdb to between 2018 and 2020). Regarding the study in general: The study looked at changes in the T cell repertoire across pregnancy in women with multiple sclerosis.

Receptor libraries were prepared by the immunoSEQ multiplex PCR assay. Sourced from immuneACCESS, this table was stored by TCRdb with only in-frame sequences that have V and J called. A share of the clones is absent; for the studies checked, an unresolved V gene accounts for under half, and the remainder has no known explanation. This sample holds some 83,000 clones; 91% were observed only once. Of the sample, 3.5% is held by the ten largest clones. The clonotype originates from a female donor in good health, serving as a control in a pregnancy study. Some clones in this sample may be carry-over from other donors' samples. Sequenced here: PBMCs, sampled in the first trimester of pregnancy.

The CDR3 here reads CASSLYPGTGSDEQFF. In nucleotide form, the sequence is TGCGCCAGCAGCTTGTACCCCGGGACAGGGTCGGATGAGCAGTTCTTC. The rearrangement combines TRBV5-1 with TRBJ2-1, and 9 bases in between align with TRBD1. V ends up 1 base short and J 8 bases short, with an unmatched junction base count of 10. CDR1 and CDR2 are read off the germline V gene as SGHRS and YFSETQ. From the cysteine up to the phenylalanine, the CDR3 has a length of 16 residues. Only CDR3 DNA remains: 48 bases, in frame from the first base.